The source of this T cell receptor (beta chain) is a study of blood T cells in healthy people across ages. Points from the study as a whole: Estimates based on one million T cells were treated as lower bounds. Strong correlation was found linking TCR beta diversity to naive T cell percentage.

A J-beta primer mix and a sample-barcoded 5' primer were used in a second PCR of roughly 6 to 11 cycles. Using its own MiXCR run on the 5' RACE reads, TCRdb lists one record per CDR3 protein. The table shows about 1,400,000 distinct CDR3 sequences, with 40% to 50% occurring only once. The CDR3 spans 15 residues. CDR1 SQVTM and CDR2 ANQGSEA come from the germline V gene. Unmatched junction bases numbered 11, after V lost 4 bases and J lost 3 bases. To note about this clonotype: Its specificity is not known. This clone may be a read error of a much larger clone one base away.

This TCR derives from a woman aged 18-29 years in good health. The sequenced material came from blood. J is TRBJ2-7 and V is TRBV29-1, with TRBD2 identical over 8 bases. The CDR3 reads CSVVLPRTSIYEQYF. CDR3 bases: TGCAGCGTTGTGCTTCCCAGGACTAGCATCTACGAGCAGTACTTC.